This T cell receptor (beta chain) was captured by sequencing in a study of T cells after yellow fever vaccination. The V and J ends lost 0 bases and 8 bases, in that order; junction bases with no gene match: 7. This CDR3 has 15 residues. Germline V gene lookup returns CDR1 LNHNV and CDR2 YYDKDF (reference sequence). MiXCR, applied by TCRdb to the 5' RACE reads, yields one record per CDR3 protein. The sample has some 240,000 distinct CDR3 sequences; 2.5% to 3.5% are singletons. There are many counts of this clonotype. This receptor was obtained from a man in his late teens or twenties who received the YFV17D yellow fever vaccine. V usage is TRBV15 and J usage is TRBJ2-1, with 7 bases identical to TRBD2. The sample was CD4+ T cells sorted from PBMCs, taken 10 days after the yellow fever booster vaccination. CDR3 nucleotides: TGTGCCACCAGCAGAGACCAGCGGGGTCTTGATGAGCAGTTCTTC. Its protein product is CATSRDQRGLDEQFF.